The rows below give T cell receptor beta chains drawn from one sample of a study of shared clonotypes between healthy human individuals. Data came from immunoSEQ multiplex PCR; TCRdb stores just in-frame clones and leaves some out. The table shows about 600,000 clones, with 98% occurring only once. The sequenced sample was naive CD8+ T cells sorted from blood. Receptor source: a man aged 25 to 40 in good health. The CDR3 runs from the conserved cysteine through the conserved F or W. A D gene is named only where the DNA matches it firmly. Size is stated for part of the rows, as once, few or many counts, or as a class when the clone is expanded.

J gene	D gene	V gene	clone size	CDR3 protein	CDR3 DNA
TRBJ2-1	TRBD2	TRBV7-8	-	CASSMGLAVDNEQFF	TGTGCCAGCAGCATGGGACTAGCCGTCGACAATGAGCAGTTCTTC
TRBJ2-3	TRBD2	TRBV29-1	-	CSAGLATTDTQYF	TGCAGCGCTGGACTAGCGACAACAGATACGCAGTATTTT
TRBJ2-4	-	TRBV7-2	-	CASGDLAKNIQYF	TGTGCCAGCGGGGACCTAGCCAAAAACATTCAGTACTTC
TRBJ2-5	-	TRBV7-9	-	CASSLPGTTGDETQYF	TGTGCCAGCAGCTTGCCCGGGACGACCGGAGACGAGACCCAGTACTTC
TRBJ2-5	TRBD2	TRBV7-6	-	CASSLDWRESGETQYF	TGTGCCAGCAGCTTAGATTGGCGGGAGTCCGGTGAGACCCAGTACTTC
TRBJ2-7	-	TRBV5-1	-	CASRETTGGYEQYF	TGCGCCAGCAGGGAAACTACCGGGGGATACGAGCAGTACTTC
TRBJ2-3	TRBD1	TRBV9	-	CASSEGQRTDTQYF	TGTGCCAGCAGCGAGGGACAGCGCACAGATACGCAGTATTTT
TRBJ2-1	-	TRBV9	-	CASRRGGANNEQFF	TGTGCCAGCCGCCGAGGCGGTGCCAACAATGAGCAGTTCTTC
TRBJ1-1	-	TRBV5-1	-	CASSLGLGPITEAFF	TGCGCCAGCAGCTTGGGGTTAGGACCGATCACTGAAGCTTTCTTT
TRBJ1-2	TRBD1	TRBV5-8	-	CASSFRDSSNYGYTF	TGTGCCAGCAGCTTTCGGGACAGCTCTAACTATGGCTACACCTTC
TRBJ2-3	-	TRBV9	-	CASSPPGTSTDTQYF	TGTGCCAGCAGCCCGCCTGGGACAAGCACAGATACGCAGTATTTT
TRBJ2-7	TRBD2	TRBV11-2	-	CASSLVTSGYEQYF	TGTGCCAGCAGCTTAGTTACTAGCGGATACGAGCAGTACTTC
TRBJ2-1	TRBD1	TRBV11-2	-	CASSWTGGAYNEQFF	TGTGCCAGCAGCTGGACAGGGGGCGCCTACAATGAGCAGTTCTTC
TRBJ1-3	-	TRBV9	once	CASSVATGGGGNTIYF	TGTGCCAGCAGCGTAGCTACGGGGGGAGGCGGAAACACCATATATTTT
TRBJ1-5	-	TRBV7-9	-	CASSSSRFSNQPQHF	TGTGCCAGCAGCTCCAGCCGATTTAGCAATCAGCCCCAGCATTTT
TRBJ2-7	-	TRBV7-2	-	CASSETGNPYEQYF	TGTGCCAGCAGCGAAACAGGGAACCCCTACGAGCAGTACTTC
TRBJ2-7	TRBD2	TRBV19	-	CASKGLAGVGPYEQYF	TGTGCCAGTAAAGGACTAGCGGGAGTGGGGCCCTACGAGCAGTACTTC
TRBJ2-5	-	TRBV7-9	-	CASSLYGPAPGGETQYF	TGTGCCAGCAGCTTATACGGTCCGGCCCCCGGTGGAGAGACCCAGTACTTC
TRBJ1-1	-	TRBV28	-	CASSPSSMESEAFF	TGTGCCAGCAGTCCCTCCTCAATGGAGTCTGAAGCTTTCTTT
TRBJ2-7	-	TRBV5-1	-	CASSYRDSSYEQYF	TGCGCCAGCAGCTACCGGGACTCCTCCTACGAGCAGTACTTC
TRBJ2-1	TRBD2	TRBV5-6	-	CASSSGTNYNEQFF	TGTGCCAGCAGTTCCGGGACTAACTACAATGAGCAGTTCTTC